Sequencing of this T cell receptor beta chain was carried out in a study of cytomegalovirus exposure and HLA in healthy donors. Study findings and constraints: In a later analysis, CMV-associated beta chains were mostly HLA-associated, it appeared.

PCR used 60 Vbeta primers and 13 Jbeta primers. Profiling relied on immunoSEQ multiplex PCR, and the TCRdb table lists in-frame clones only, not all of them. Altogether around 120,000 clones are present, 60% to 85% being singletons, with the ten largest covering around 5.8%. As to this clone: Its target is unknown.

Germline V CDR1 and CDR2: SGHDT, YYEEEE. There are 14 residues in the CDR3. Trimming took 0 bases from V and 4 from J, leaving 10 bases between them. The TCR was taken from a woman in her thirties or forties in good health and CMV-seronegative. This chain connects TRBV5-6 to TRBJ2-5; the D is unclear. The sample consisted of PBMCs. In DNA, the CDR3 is TGTGCCAGCAGCTTGGTGATGGTCGGAGAGACCCAGTACTTC. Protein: CASSLVMVGETQYF.